Below, 7 T cell receptor beta chains from the same sample are listed, as sequenced in a study of T cell clonality in common variable immunodeficiency. Some clones are missing from TCRdb's copy, which holds only in-frame ones; the method was immunoSEQ multiplex PCR. This sample has 50,000 to 65,000 clones, each found more than once. The sample was peripheral blood mononuclear cells. These receptors all stem from a person aged 18-70 years in good health.

Ten or more counts support this clone. The CDR3 extends 3 residues past the end of the read, so its final part is completed from the germline J gene. This chain joins TRBV20-1 and TRBJ2-2; TRBD2 agrees at 7 bases. CDR1 is DFQATT and CDR2 is SNEGSKA in the germline V gene (reference sequence). The CDR3 is made up of 14 amino acids. The trim removed 1 base at V and 3 bases at J, leaving 2 bases unmatched. The CDR3 sequence: CSARVAGDTGELFF. The sequenced part of the CDR3 DNA is TGCAGTGCTAGAGTCGCGGGAGACACCGGGGAG.

This clone was picked up many times. The DNA ends 3 residues before the CDR3 does, and the rest of the CDR3 is filled in from the germline J gene. V gene TRBV19 combines with J gene TRBJ2-7; D perhaps matches TRBD2 (7 bases). The V gene's germline CDR1 is LNHDA and CDR2 SQIVND (reference sequence). The CDR3 loop spans 13 amino acids. Trimming shortened V by 4 bases and J by 6 bases, and 13 bases separated the two germline ends. CDR3 residues: CASSRSGGLEQYF. The part of the CDR3 DNA that was read is TGTGCCAGTAGTAGATCGGGGGGCCTCGAG.

This clone was counted at least ten times. The read is 3 residues too short to cover the CDR3 end, so that end is filled in from the germline J gene. The V and J genes are TRBV5-1 and TRBJ1-6, with 7 bases matching TRBD1. Germline CDR1 and CDR2: SGHRS and YFSETQ. This CDR3 is built from 21 residues. J was trimmed by 0 bases and V by 3 bases; bases with no gene match: 18. Here the CDR3 reads CASSYATRDSSQSSYNSPLHF. Incomplete CDR3 DNA: TGCGCCAGCAGCTACGCAACCCGGGACAGCAGTCAATCCTCCTATAATTCACCC.

Ten or more counts support this clone. The read halts 3 residues ahead of the CDR3 end, with the missing end drawn from the germline J gene. V usage is TRBV4-2 and J usage is TRBJ2-5; 12 nucleotides match TRBD2. After removal of 4 bases from V and 1 base from J, the junction contained 10 bases not matched to a gene. CDR1 is LGHNA and CDR2 is YNFKEQ in the germline V gene. The CDR3 length is 18 residues. CDR3 residues: CASSPSGLAGRIQETQYF. Partial CDR3 DNA: TGTGCCAGCAGCCCCTCCGGACTAGCGGGACGTATCCAAGAGACC.

The table lists this clone with many counts. Here the CDR3 reads CASSSRSGVYEQYF. CDR3 bases read: TGTGCCAGCAGCTCAAGATCGGGGGTCTACGAG. The rearrangement joins TRBV5-4 to TRBJ2-7, with D maybe TRBD2 (6 bases). The CDR3 end is not reached by the read, which stops 3 residues before it; the germline J gene fills it in. CDR3 length: 14 residues. V lost 3 bases to trimming and J lost 3 bases, with 13 bases between them. Germline CDR1 is SGHNT and CDR2 is YYREEE (reference sequence).

This clone appeared many times. The read falls 3 residues short of the CDR3 end, and the missing part is taken from the germline J gene. V is TRBV5-1 and J is TRBJ2-1, with D maybe TRBD1 (6 bases). The length of the CDR3 is 18 residues. V was trimmed by 0 bases and J by 3 bases, leaving 19 bases between them. Germline V lookup: CDR1 SGHRS, CDR2 YFSETQ. The CDR3 region is CASSLAISSGVGYNEQFF. The sequenced CDR3 bases are TGCGCCAGCAGCTTGGCCATTTCATCAGGGGTTGGCTACAATGAG.

This clone has only a few counts. The observed sequence ends 3 residues before the CDR3 terminus, with the missing tail filled in from the germline J gene. The chain employs TRBV20-1 and TRBJ2-7, with 11 bases identical to TRBD2. J gave up 6 bases and V 6 bases, and 4 bases lay outside the gene matches. The germline CDR1 and CDR2 sequences are DFQATT and SNEGSKA (reference sequence). The CDR3 spans 12 residues. This chain's CDR3 is CSAGTSGVEQYF. The DNA read from the CDR3 is TGCAGTGCGGGGACTAGCGGCGTCGAG.